This TCR beta chain was sequenced for a study of beta chain features in type 1 diabetes. Looking at the study overall: When patients were set against healthy donors, age, gender and cell yields were similar. Whole-study findings and limits: In every one of the four CD4+ subsets, TCRB CDR3s were moderately but significantly shorter in Type 1 diabetes patients.

The study reverse transcribed the entire isolated RNA, so it sequenced expressed TCRB transcripts. Naive, central memory and regulatory T cell samples averaged about 3.57 million reads. Sequenced by immunoSEQ multiplex PCR; TCRdb stores in-frame clones only, minus some. The sample holds 150,000 to 200,000 clones, roughly 10% seen once. A remark on this clone: Its target is not known.

Purity (above 98%) was reached by all sorted populations. Trimming took off 5 bases at V and 2 bases at J, with 16 bases between the two ends. The CDR3 is 15 amino acids. Germline CDR1 SGHVS, CDR2 FQNEAQ. The receptor was isolated from a woman aged 30 to 39 with type 1 diabetes. J is TRBJ2-7 and V is TRBV7-8; D may be TRBD2 (6 bases). The source material was central memory CD4+ T cells from blood. CDR3 sequence: CASSPSGDATYEQYF. The CDR3 bases are TGTGCCAGCAGCCCCTCGGGAGATGCTACCTACGAGCAGTACTTC.